One sample yielded the 17 T cell receptor beta chains listed below, sequenced in a study of T cell responses to AZD1222 COVID-19 vaccine. Repertoires were generated with immunoSEQ multiplex PCR, while TCRdb's copy carries only in-frame clones and drops some. Counted here are about 210,000 clones, approximately 94% occurring once; the ten biggest clones make up around 1.7%. The sample was peripheral blood, taken 28 days after the second dose of the MenACWY control vaccine. Receptor source: an adult who received the MenACWY meningococcal vaccine as a control.

The rearrangement links TRBV2 to TRBJ1-1, with TRBD1 matching 7 bases. Germline CDR1 and CDR2: SNHLY and FYNNEI. The V gene end was trimmed by 6 bases and the J gene end by 4 bases; junction bases not matched to a gene: 5. The CDR3 sequence is 13 residues long. DNA for the CDR3: TGTGCCAGCAGAGGGGGCTTAGGCACTGAAGCTTTCTTT. It translates to CASRGGLGTEAFF.

The V and J genes are TRBV7-8 and TRBJ2-7, with TRBD1 matching over 9 bases. Trimming cost V 1 base and J 7 bases; bases outside gene matches: 5. The germline CDR1 and CDR2 sequences are SGHVS and FQNEAQ. The CDR3 extends over 14 amino acids. The CDR3, as DNA: TGTGCCAGCAGCTTAGGACAGGGGGTTGGGGAGCAGTACTTC. It is translated as CASSLGQGVGEQYF.

The rearrangement uses TRBV9 and TRBJ2-2, with a possible D match to TRBD1 (6 bases). Germline V gene sequence: CDR1 SGDLS, CDR2 YYNGEE. CDR3 length equals 15 residues. V lost 0 bases to trimming and J lost 4 bases, with 10 bases between them. The CDR3 DNA reads TGTGCCAGCAGCGTAGGGGGGCAGGGCACCGGGGAGCTGTTTTTT. This translates into CASSVGGQGTGELFF.

The rearrangement uses TRBV27 and TRBJ1-5; D not resolved. V lost 6 bases, J lost 2 bases, and 14 bases lay in between. The CDR3 sequence is 15 residues long. CDR1 and CDR2 from the germline V gene are MNHEY and SMNVEV (reference sequence). CDR3: CASSLAPQGNQPQHF. DNA of the CDR3: TGTGCCAGCAGCCTAGCCCCCCAGGGCAATCAGCCCCAGCATTTT.

The V and J genes are TRBV5-1 and TRBJ2-1; possible D gene TRBD1, 5 bases. The V and J ends lost 4 bases and 6 bases respectively, with 11 bases between them. This CDR3 has 13 amino acids. Germline lookup yields CDR1 SGHRS and CDR2 YFSETQ. The CDR3 bases are TGCGCCAGCAGCCCCAGGGTCCCCAATGAGCAGTTCTTC. This sequence encodes CASSPRVPNEQFF.

V usage is TRBV3-1 (or the pseudogene TRBV3-2) and J usage is TRBJ1-1; the D is unclear. The V gene's germline CDR1 is LGHDT and CDR2 YNNKEL (reference sequence). This CDR3 has 13 residues. V was shortened by 2 bases and J by 1 base, with 5 bases between the two germline ends. Here the CDR3 reads CASSQLGNTEAFF. For the CDR3, the DNA is TGTGCCAGCAGCCAACTCGGGAACACTGAAGCTTTCTTT.

The chain carries TRBV3-1 (or the pseudogene TRBV3-2) and TRBJ1-6; D gene unclear. CDR1 is LGHDT and CDR2 is YNNKEL in the germline V gene (reference sequence). The V end was cut by 1 base, the J end by 4 bases, with 8 bases between. The CDR3 has 15 residues. Here the CDR3 DNA reads TGTGCCAGCAGCCAAGTTCCCGGATATAATTCACCCCTCCACTTT. Its translation is CASSQVPGYNSPLHF.

The rearrangement joins TRBV5-4 to TRBJ2-3, with TRBD1 matching 11 bases. The germline CDR1 and CDR2 sequences are SGHNT and YYREEE (reference sequence). This CDR3 spans 15 amino acids. V lost 6 bases to trimming and J lost 5 bases; unmatched junction nucleotides: 8. The CDR3 sequence is CASTTGQGAGDTQYF. CDR3 coding DNA: TGTGCCAGCACTACCGGACAGGGGGCTGGAGATACGCAGTATTTT.

The DNA for the CDR3 is TGTGCCAGCAGTTGGGGACCCTACGAGCAGTACTTC. Translating gives CASSWGPYEQYF. The V gene is TRBV6-2 or TRBV6-3, the J gene TRBJ2-7, with D perhaps TRBD1 or TRBD2 (5 bases each). From germline, CDR1 is MNHEY and CDR2 SVGEGT. Trimming took 4 bases from V and 2 from J, leaving 6 bases between them. This CDR3 contains 12 residues.

The CDR3 loop reads CASSLAARVLAGAYNEQFF. In nucleotides, the CDR3 is TGTGCCAGCAGCTTAGCGGCGAGGGTACTAGCGGGGGCCTACAATGAGCAGTTCTTC. This chain uses TRBV7-9 with TRBJ2-1; 11 nucleotides match TRBD2. Germline-derived CDR1 and CDR2 are SEHNR and FQNEAQ (reference sequence). V gave up 0 bases and J gave up 2 bases; unmatched junction bases: 9. This CDR3 comprises 19 residues.

V gene TRBV6-5 combines with J gene TRBJ1-4, with D perhaps TRBD1 (5 bases). Looked up from germline, CDR1 is MNHEY and CDR2 is SVGAGI. The CDR3 spans 14 residues. The V gene lost 8 bases and the J gene lost 5 bases, with 15 bases spanning the gap. The CDR3 is CASSRGPRNEKLFF. Written as DNA, the CDR3 is TGTGCCAGCTCTAGGGGACCGAGAAATGAAAAACTGTTTTTT.

This rearrangement joins TRBV27 to TRBJ1-1; maybe TRBD1 (6 bases). The CDR3 spans 15 residues. V lost 3 bases, J lost 4 bases, and 15 bases lay in between. Per the germline V gene, CDR1 is MNHEY and CDR2 is SMNVEV (reference sequence). CDR3 amino acids: CASSLSDTGLTEAFF. The CDR3 region has the DNA TGTGCCAGCAGTTTGTCCGATACAGGGCTCACTGAAGCTTTCTTT.

This chain uses TRBV27 with TRBJ1-1; D gene ambiguous. V lost 5 bases to trimming and J lost 0 bases, with 7 bases between them. This CDR3 comprises 13 residues. The germline gives CDR1 MNHEY, CDR2 SMNVEV (reference sequence). For the CDR3, the DNA is TGTGCCAGCAGTATCCAGGTGAACACTGAAGCTTTCTTT. As protein: CASSIQVNTEAFF.

The rearrangement links TRBV4-1 to TRBJ2-2; D unresolved. Trimming cost V 8 bases and J 4 bases, with 8 bases left between them. In germline, CDR1 is MGHRA, CDR2 YSYEKL. The CDR3 consists of 12 residues. The CDR3 loop reads CASGPATGELFF. CDR3 in DNA: TGCGCCAGCGGCCCGGCCACCGGGGAGCTGTTTTTT.

This clone was recorded once. V and J are TRBV12-3 or TRBV12-4 and TRBJ1-2, with TRBD1 matching 8 bases. The V segment lost 7 bases and the J segment 10 bases; nucleotides outside the gene matches: 5. The length of the CDR3 is 11 residues. The CDR3 sequence is CASTQGGIYTF. DNA for the CDR3: TGTGCCAGCACACAGGGGGGGATCTACACCTTC.

The V call is TRBV27, the J call TRBJ2-3, with 15 bases aligning to TRBD2. The length of the CDR3 is 17 residues. After removal of 6 bases from V and 2 bases from J, the junction contained 6 bases not matched to a gene. CDR1 is MNHEY and CDR2 is SMNVEV in the germline V gene (reference sequence). The CDR3 protein is CASRGTSGRTYTDTQYF. CDR3 bases: TGTGCCAGCAGGGGGACTAGCGGGAGGACGTACACAGATACGCAGTATTTT.

The chain is built from TRBV14 and TRBJ2-3; D is uncertain. Germline V gives CDR1 SGHDN, CDR2 FVKESK. V lost 1 base and J 7 bases, leaving 6 bases between the germline ends. The CDR3 runs to 12 residues. In nucleotides, the CDR3 is TGTGCCAGCAGCCAAGCGGTGTATACGCAGTATTTT. Amino acid sequence: CASSQAVYTQYF.